This TCR beta chain was sequenced for a study of cytomegalovirus exposure and HLA in healthy donors. Study in general: When 398 donors were genotyped, more than 70% of them were found to fall in the Caucasian-associated ancestry cluster.

Study results and caveats: Across all donors, roughly uniform sequencing depth was an assumption of the presence/absence analyses.

This CDR3 region has 14 residues. The V and J ends lost 4 bases and 6 bases respectively, with 16 bases between them. Germline V CDR1 and CDR2: SGHAT, FQDESV (reference sequence). The sample holds a few counts of this clone. The antigen is not known. Participants comprised healthy donors of bone marrow. The PCR made use of 60 Vbeta and 13 Jbeta primers. Method: immunoSEQ multiplex PCR; TCRdb's copy keeps in-frame clones and lacks some. The sample has 250,000 to 350,000 clones, over 70% seen once. This TCR was recovered from a girl aged 2 to 10 in good health and CMV-seronegative. The chain carries TRBV11-1 and TRBJ2-7; maybe TRBD2 (5 bases). The sample was PBMCs. The CDR3 bases are TGTGCCAGCAGCTCGGAAACTGGAGGCAGCGAGCAGTACTTC. Residues: CASSSETGGSEQYF. Full variable domain (missing parts from reference TRBV11-1 and TRBJ2-7): EAEVAQSPRYKITEKSQAVAFWCDPISGHATLYWYRQILGQGPELLVQFQDESVVDDSQLPKDRFSAERLKGVDSTLKIQPAELGDSAMYLCASSSETGGSEQYFGPGTRLTVT.